In this sample, the clone carrying this T cell receptor beta chain is medium-sized. Its matching antigen is unknown. This sample was taken from a study of cytomegalovirus exposure and HLA in healthy donors. Findings and caveats of the study: There were reportedly fewer N-insertions in an Asian-associated ancestry cluster than the approximately 700-donor mean, in a later analysis. Per a later analysis, 15,000 to 20,000 TCR beta sequences showed association with HLA alleles at 0.05 false discovery rate. A likely sequencing artifact accounted for one observed cluster of highly shared sequence variants.

Trimming shortened V by 3 bases and J by 4 bases, and 6 bases separated the two germline ends. The CDR3 has 12 residues. CDR1 SEHNR and CDR2 FQNEAQ come from the germline V gene (reference sequence). Primers included in the PCR were 60 Vbeta and 13 Jbeta primers. TCRdb's table, derived via immunoSEQ multiplex PCR, lists solely in-frame clones and lacks some. The sample has 160,000 or so clones; 60% to 85% are singletons. The chain links TRBV7-9 to TRBJ1-1, with D unclear. The sequence was collected from a woman aged 40 to 50 in good health and CMV-seronegative. The sample was PBMCs. The CDR3 nucleotides read TGTGCCAGCAGCTTGACTGGCACTGAAGCTTTCTTT. It translates to CASSLTGTEAFF.